The 19 T cell receptor beta chains below come from one sample, sequenced in a study of blood T cell repertoires in COVID-19. Profiled with immunoSEQ multiplex PCR; TCRdb holds only in-frame clones, not every one. The sample yields 150,000 to 200,000 clones, about four fifths seen once. Sequences were obtained from peripheral blood. These receptors were taken from a woman in her 70s with acute or convalescent COVID-19.

The CDR3 DNA reads as TGCAGTGCTAGTGGGTGGCAGGTTCCTAACTATGGCTACACCTTC. Translated: CSASGWQVPNYGYTF. The chain is built from TRBV20-1 and TRBJ1-2, with D unclear. The length of the CDR3 is 15 residues. CDR1 is DFQATT, CDR2 SNEGSKA, per germline (reference sequence). Trimming took 3 bases from V and 0 from J, leaving 14 bases between them.

Here the CDR3 DNA reads TGTGCCAGCAGTGACTCGACCCGGGGAGGCACCGGGGAGCTGTTTTTT. It codes for CASSDSTRGGTGELFF. The chain has TRBV6-4 and TRBJ2-2, with D possibly matching TRBD2 (6 bases). Per germline, CDR1 MRHNA and CDR2 SNTAGT. The CDR3 totals 16 residues. V was cut by 0 bases and J by 4 bases, with 12 bases left in between.

The chain uses TRBV24-1 and TRBJ1-5; D ambiguous. The V end lost 3 bases, the J end lost 7 bases, and 18 bases lay between the germline ends. The germline gives CDR1 KGHDR, CDR2 SFDVKD. The CDR3 contains 16 residues. The CDR3 coding sequence is TGTGCCACCAGTGATCCCGGACGCCCCCGGGAACAGCCCCAGCATTTT. Its translation: CATSDPGRPREQPQHF.

The rearrangement links TRBV3-1 (or the pseudogene TRBV3-2) to TRBJ1-1, with D maybe TRBD1 (6 bases). Germline lookup yields CDR1 LGHDT and CDR2 YNNKEL (reference sequence). The CDR3 has 14 amino acids. The V end lost 6 bases, the J end lost 4 bases, and 15 bases lay between the germline ends. Here the CDR3 DNA reads TGTGCCAGCAGGGGGGGGGCCCTGGGCACTGAAGCTTTCTTT. Protein product: CASRGGALGTEAFF.

The V call is TRBV24-1, the J call TRBJ2-7; maybe TRBD1 (6 bases). The germline gives CDR1 KGHDR, CDR2 SFDVKD. The CDR3 has 15 amino acids. V lost 5 bases and J lost 2, with 15 bases in between. CDR3 residues: CATSGTGTSTYEQYF. The CDR3, as DNA: TGTGCCACCAGTGGGACCGGGACATCGACCTACGAGCAGTACTTC.

J is TRBJ2-7 and V is TRBV24-1; 7 bases agree with TRBD1. The CDR3 contains 14 residues. Losses at the gene ends were 3 bases for V and 5 bases for J; bases not matched to a gene: 6. Germline CDR1 is KGHDR and CDR2 is SFDVKD. The DNA of the CDR3 is TGTGCCACCAGTGATCGATTGACAGGGAACGAGCAGTACTTC. Amino acid sequence: CATSDRLTGNEQYF.

The rearrangement links TRBV7-2 to TRBJ1-3; D is unresolved. The germline gives CDR1 SGHTA, CDR2 FQGNSA. The CDR3 is 14 amino acids. With 5 bases removed from V and 0 bases from J, the gap between germline ends came to 8 bases. The CDR3 reads CASSQTVSGNTIYF. In nucleotides, the CDR3 is TGTGCCAGCAGCCAAACAGTCTCTGGAAACACCATATATTTT.

This clone was recorded a few times. V usage is TRBV28 and J usage is TRBJ2-7, with D possibly matching TRBD1 (5 bases). Per the germline V gene, CDR1 is MDHEN and CDR2 is SYDVKM. With 10 bases removed from V and 1 base from J, the gap between germline ends came to 14 bases. The CDR3 spans 13 residues. CDR3 nucleotides: TGTGCCACCCTAAGCAGGGAATCCTACGAGCAGTACTTC. It specifies CATLSRESYEQYF.

The chain employs TRBV4-1 and TRBJ1-4, with D tentatively TRBD1 (5 bases). Trimming took off 0 bases at V and 6 bases at J, with 14 bases between the two ends. Germline V gene sequence: CDR1 MGHRA, CDR2 YSYEKL. This CDR3 spans 16 amino acids. The CDR3 nucleotides are TGCGCCAGCAGCCAAGATCCTCGGGGAGGGGATGAAAAACTGTTTTTT. Its translation is CASSQDPRGGDEKLFF.

CDR3 sequence: CASSYPIASGTYEQYF. The CDR3 coding sequence is TGTGCCAGCAGTTACCCGATCGCTAGCGGAACCTACGAGCAGTACTTC. V is TRBV6-2 or TRBV6-3 and J is TRBJ2-7, with 7 bases that match TRBD2. Trimming cost V 2 bases and J 2 bases; bases outside gene matches: 9. The germline V gene encodes CDR1 MNHEY and CDR2 SVGEGT. There are 16 residues in the CDR3.

The rearrangement uses TRBV7-3 and TRBJ2-5; 10 bases fit TRBD2. The V and J ends lost 2 bases and 5 bases, in that order; junction bases with no gene match: 8. CDR3 length equals 16 residues. Germline assignment: CDR1 SGHTA and CDR2 FQGTGA. CDR3 bases: TGTGCCAGCAGCTTAGGCCATAGCGGGGGGCCGGAGACCCAGTACTTC. Protein product: CASSLGHSGGPETQYF.

The sample holds a few counts of this clone. The J gene is TRBJ1-2, the V gene TRBV3-1 (or the pseudogene TRBV3-2); D remains unclear. Germline V gene sequence: CDR1 LGHDT, CDR2 YNNKEL (reference sequence). Trimming left V 5 bases short and J 7 bases short, with 8 bases between. There are 11 residues in the CDR3. CDR3 coding DNA: TGTGCCAGCAGCAACCCGGTTGGCTACACCTTC. Protein sequence: CASSNPVGYTF.

The J gene is TRBJ1-1, the V gene TRBV6-2 or TRBV6-3; a weak D match, TRBD1 (6 bases). The CDR3 has 12 residues. CDR1 is MNHEY and CDR2 is SVGEGT in the germline V gene. V was cut by 6 bases and J by 7 bases, with 12 bases left in between. CDR3 protein: CASSLGTYEAFF. For the CDR3, the DNA is TGTGCCAGCAGCCTAGGGACATATGAAGCTTTCTTT.

This clone was recorded once. The J gene is TRBJ1-1, the V gene TRBV12-3 or TRBV12-4; unclear D gene. CDR3 length: 12 amino acids. The V end lost 7 bases, the J end lost 8 bases, and 14 bases lay between the germline ends. CDR3 nucleotides: TGTGCCAGCACTAAAGAATGGAGCGAAGCTTTCTTT. This translates into CASTKEWSEAFF.

The chain uses TRBV19 and TRBJ1-2; 8 bases align to TRBD1. The CDR3 is 17 amino acids. J lost 4 bases, V lost 4 bases, and 14 bases had no gene match. The germline V gene encodes CDR1 LNHDA and CDR2 SQIVND (reference sequence). Here the CDR3 DNA reads TGTGCCAGTAGTACCTCCCAGACAGGGGCTGAGGGCTATGGCTACACCTTC. Its protein product is CASSTSQTGAEGYGYTF.

The rearrangement links TRBV5-1 to TRBJ2-7; 9 bases map to TRBD1. Germline V CDR1 and CDR2: SGHRS, YFSETQ. The CDR3 runs to 18 residues. V gave up 4 bases and J gave up 2 bases; unmatched junction bases: 16. CDR3 sequence reads: CASSPTPPGQGLTYEQYF. The CDR3 region has the DNA TGCGCCAGCAGCCCAACTCCGCCGGGACAGGGTTTGACCTACGAGCAGTACTTC. Variable domain in full (rest from reference TRBV5-1 and TRBJ2-7): KAGVTQTPRYLIKTRGQQVTLSCSPISGHRSVSWYQQTPGQGLQFLFEYFSETQRNKGNFPGRFSGRQFSNSRSEMNVSTLELGDSALYLCASSPTPPGQGLTYEQYFGPGTRLTVT.

V usage is TRBV5-4 and J usage is TRBJ2-7; D is unresolved. V was clipped by 0 bases and J by 0 bases, with 7 bases between them. In germline, CDR1 is SGHNT, CDR2 YYREEE (reference sequence). CDR3 size: 14 residues. The CDR3 nucleotides are TGTGCCAGCAGCTTGGAGGCTAGCTCCTACGAGCAGTACTTC. It is translated as CASSLEASSYEQYF.

This clone was picked up one time. This chain connects TRBV25-1 to TRBJ2-3, with 9 bases identical to TRBD1. CDR1 is MGHDK, CDR2 SYGVNS, per germline. Unmatched junction bases numbered 8, after V lost 4 bases and J lost 3 bases. This CDR3 has 16 amino acids. CDR3 bases: TGTGCCAGCAGTGGGGGTGGGACAGGGTATACAGATACGCAGTATTTT. This sequence encodes CASSGGGTGYTDTQYF.

The V gene is TRBV14, the J gene TRBJ2-7; 14 bases agree with TRBD2. CDR1 and CDR2 (germline): SGHDN, FVKESK. There are 15 residues in the CDR3. J was trimmed by 5 bases and V by 2 bases; bases with no gene match: 2. The chain's CDR3 is CASSQPGLAGDEQYF. CDR3 nucleotide sequence: TGTGCCAGCAGCCAACCGGGACTAGCGGGAGACGAGCAGTACTTC.